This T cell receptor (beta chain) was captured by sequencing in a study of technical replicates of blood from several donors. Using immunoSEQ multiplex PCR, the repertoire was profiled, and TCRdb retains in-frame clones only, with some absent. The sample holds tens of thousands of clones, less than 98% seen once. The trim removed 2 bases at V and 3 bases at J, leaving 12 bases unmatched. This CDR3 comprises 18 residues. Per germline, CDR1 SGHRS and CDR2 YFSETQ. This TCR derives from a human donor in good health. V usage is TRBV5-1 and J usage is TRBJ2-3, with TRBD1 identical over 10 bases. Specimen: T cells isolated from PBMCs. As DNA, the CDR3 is TGCGCCAGCAGCTTTTCCGGTATGTCGGGACAGGGGACAGATACGCAGTATTTT. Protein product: CASSFSGMSGQGTDTQYF.